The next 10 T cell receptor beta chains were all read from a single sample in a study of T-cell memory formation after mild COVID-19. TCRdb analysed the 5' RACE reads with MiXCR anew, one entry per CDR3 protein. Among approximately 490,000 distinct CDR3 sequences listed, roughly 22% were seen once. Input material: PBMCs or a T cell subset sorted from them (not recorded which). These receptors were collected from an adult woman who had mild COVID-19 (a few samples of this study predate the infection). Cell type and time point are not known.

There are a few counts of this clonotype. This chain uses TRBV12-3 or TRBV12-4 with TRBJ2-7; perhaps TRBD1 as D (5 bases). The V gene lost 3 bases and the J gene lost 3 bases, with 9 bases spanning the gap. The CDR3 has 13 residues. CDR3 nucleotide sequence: TGTGCCAGCAGTTTGTTCAGGGACTACGAGCAGTACTTC. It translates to CASSLFRDYEQYF.

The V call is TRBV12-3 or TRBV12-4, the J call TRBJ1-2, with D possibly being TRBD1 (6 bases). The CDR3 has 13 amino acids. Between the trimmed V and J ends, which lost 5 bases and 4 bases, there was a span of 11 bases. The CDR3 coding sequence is TGTGCCAGCAGTGCTACAGGGATCTATGGCTACACCTTC. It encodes CASSATGIYGYTF.

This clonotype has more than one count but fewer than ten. CDR3 bases: TGTGCCAGCAGCCTTAGTCAGAATCAGCCCCAGCATTTT. This sequence encodes CASSLSQNQPQHF. This chain uses TRBV12-3 or TRBV12-4 with TRBJ1-5; D is unresolved. Trimming left V 6 bases short and J 4 bases short, with 10 bases between. The CDR3 has 13 amino acids.

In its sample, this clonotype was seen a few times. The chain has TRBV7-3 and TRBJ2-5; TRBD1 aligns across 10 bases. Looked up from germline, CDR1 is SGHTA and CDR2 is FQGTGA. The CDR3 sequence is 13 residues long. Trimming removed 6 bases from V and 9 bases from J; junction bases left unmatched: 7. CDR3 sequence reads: CASRGTGELSQYF. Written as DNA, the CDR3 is TGTGCCAGCAGGGGGACAGGGGAACTTTCCCAGTACTTC.

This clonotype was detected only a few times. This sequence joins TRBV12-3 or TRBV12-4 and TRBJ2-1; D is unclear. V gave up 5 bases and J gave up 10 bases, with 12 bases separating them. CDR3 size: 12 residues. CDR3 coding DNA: TGTGCCAGCAGTCTCCAGACCGGGGAGCAGTTCTTC. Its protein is CASSLQTGEQFF.

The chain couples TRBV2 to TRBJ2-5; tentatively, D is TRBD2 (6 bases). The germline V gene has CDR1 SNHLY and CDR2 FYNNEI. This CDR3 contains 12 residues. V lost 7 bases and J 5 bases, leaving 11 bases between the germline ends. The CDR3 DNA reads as TGTGCCAGCAACCGGGCGGGGGAGACCCAGTACTTC. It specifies CASNRAGETQYF.

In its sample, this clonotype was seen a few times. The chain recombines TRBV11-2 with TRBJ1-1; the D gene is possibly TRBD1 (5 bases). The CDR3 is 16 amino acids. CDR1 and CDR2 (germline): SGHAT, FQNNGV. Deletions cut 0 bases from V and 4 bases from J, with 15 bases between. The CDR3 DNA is TGTGCCAGCAGCTTAGAACTTGGGACTCCGGGCACTGAAGCTTTCTTT. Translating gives CASSLELGTPGTEAFF.

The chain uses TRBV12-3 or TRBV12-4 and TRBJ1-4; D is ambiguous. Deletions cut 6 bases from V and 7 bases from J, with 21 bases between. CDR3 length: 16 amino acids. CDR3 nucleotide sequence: TGTGCCAGCAGCCCCCCCCTCGGAATAGATGGTGAAAAACTGTTTTTT. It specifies CASSPPLGIDGEKLFF.

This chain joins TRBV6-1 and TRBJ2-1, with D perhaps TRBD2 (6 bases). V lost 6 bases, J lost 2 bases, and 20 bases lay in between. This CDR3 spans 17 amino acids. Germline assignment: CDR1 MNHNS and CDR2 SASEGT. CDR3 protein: CASRDPGTVRAYNEQFF. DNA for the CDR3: TGTGCCAGCAGGGATCCCGGGACTGTTCGGGCCTACAATGAGCAGTTCTTC.

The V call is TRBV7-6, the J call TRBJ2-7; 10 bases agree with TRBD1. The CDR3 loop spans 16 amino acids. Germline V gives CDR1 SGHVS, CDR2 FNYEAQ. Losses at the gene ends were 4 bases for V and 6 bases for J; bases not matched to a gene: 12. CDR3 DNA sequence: TGTGCCAGCAGCTCGGAGACAGGGGGCGTGGTGGTCGAGCAGTACTTC. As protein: CASSSETGGVVVEQYF.